What follows are 6 T cell receptor beta chains derived from one specimen sequenced in a study of T cells after yellow fever vaccination. TCRdb re-analysed the 5' RACE reads in MiXCR, keeping a single row per CDR3 protein. The repertoire includes almost 30,000 distinct CDR3 sequences, roughly 5.9% of them detected once, and 20% to 25% sits in the top ten. The starting material was PBMCs, either bulk or a sorted T-cell subset (CD4+, CD8+, memory, or dextramer-sorted; not recorded which), obtained on the day of the yellow fever booster vaccination. The receptors derive from a young man who received the YFV17D yellow fever vaccine.

This clonotype was seen at least ten times. The chain recombines TRBV7-9 with TRBJ2-3; unclear D gene. The V end was cut by 3 bases, the J end by 2 bases, with 12 bases between. Per the germline V gene, CDR1 is SEHNR and CDR2 is FQNEAQ (reference sequence). This CDR3 contains 15 residues. CDR3 amino acids: CASSLGTGPTDTQYF. In nucleotides, the CDR3 is TGTGCCAGCAGCTTGGGTACTGGACCCACAGATACGCAGTATTTT.

Only a few counts were recorded for this clonotype. The V call is TRBV11-2, the J call TRBJ2-7, with TRBD2 matching over 8 bases. With 4 bases clipped from V and 5 bases from J, the junction kept 19 bases outside the gene matches. This CDR3 contains 18 residues. In germline, CDR1 is SGHAT, CDR2 FQNNGV. The CDR3 here is CASSWTSQFGGSVDEQYF. The CDR3 coding sequence is TGTGCCAGCAGCTGGACTAGCCAGTTCGGGGGGAGTGTGGACGAGCAGTACTTC.

This clonotype was seen many times. The rearrangement links TRBV3-1 to TRBJ2-2; 11 nucleotides agree with TRBD2. Germline trimming cut 2 bases from V and 7 bases from J; bases unmatched to any gene: 18. This CDR3 comprises 20 residues. CDR1 is LGHDT and CDR2 is YNNKEL in the germline V gene (reference sequence). CDR3 in DNA: TGTGCCAGCAGCCAACCCTGGAAGGGACTAGCGGACTATGACGGCGGGGAGCTGTTTTTT. As protein: CASSQPWKGLADYDGGELFF.

This clonotype was picked up many times. The chain joins TRBV27 to TRBJ2-1, with D possibly matching TRBD1 (6 bases). This CDR3 has 14 amino acids. V was shortened by 7 bases and J by 6 bases, with 16 bases between the two germline ends. Germline assignment: CDR1 MNHEY and CDR2 SMNVEV (reference sequence). The CDR3 DNA follows: TGTGCCAGCAAGGCCACCGGGACACGCAATGAGCAGTTCTTC. Translation gives CASKATGTRNEQFF.

The chain joins TRBV20-1 to TRBJ1-5; D gene uncertain. The germline CDR1 and CDR2 sequences are DFQATT and SNEGSKA (reference sequence). This CDR3 contains 10 residues. DNA for the CDR3: TGCTGCTGCGGGGTCGAGCCCCAGCATTTT. It specifies CCCGVEPQHF.

This clonotype was seen many times. The J gene is TRBJ2-5, the V gene TRBV18; no reliable D call. CDR3 length: 13 residues. V was clipped by 3 bases and J by 4 bases, with 9 bases between them. Germline CDR1 reads KGHSH; CDR2 reads LQKENI. The CDR3 loop reads CASSPPVVETQYF. In DNA, the CDR3 is TGTGCCAGCTCACCGCCGGTCGTAGAGACCCAGTACTTC.